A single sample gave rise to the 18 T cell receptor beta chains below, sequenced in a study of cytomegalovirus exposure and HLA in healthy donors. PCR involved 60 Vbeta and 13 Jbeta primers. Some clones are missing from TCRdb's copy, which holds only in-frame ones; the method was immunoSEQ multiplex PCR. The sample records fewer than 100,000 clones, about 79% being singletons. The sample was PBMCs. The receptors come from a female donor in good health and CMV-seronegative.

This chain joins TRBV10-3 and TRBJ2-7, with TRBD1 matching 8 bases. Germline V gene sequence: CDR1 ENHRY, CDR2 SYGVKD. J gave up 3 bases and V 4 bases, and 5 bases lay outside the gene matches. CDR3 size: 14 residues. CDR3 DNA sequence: TGTGCCATCAGTGGAGACAGGGGCATCTACGAGCAGTACTTC. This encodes CAISGDRGIYEQYF.

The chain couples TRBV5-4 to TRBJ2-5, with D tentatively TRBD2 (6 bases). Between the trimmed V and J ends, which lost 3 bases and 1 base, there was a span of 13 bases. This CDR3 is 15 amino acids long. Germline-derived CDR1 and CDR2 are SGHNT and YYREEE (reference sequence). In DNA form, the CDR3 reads TGTGCCAGCAGCTGGGACCGGGACTTCCAAGAGACCCAGTACTTC. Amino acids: CASSWDRDFQETQYF. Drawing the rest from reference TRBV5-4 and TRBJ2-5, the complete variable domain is ETGVTQSPTHLIKTRGQQVTLRCSSQSGHNTVSWYQQALGQGPQFIFQYYREEENGRGNFPPRFSGLQFPNYSSELNVNALELDDSALYLCASSWDRDFQETQYFGPGTRLLVL.

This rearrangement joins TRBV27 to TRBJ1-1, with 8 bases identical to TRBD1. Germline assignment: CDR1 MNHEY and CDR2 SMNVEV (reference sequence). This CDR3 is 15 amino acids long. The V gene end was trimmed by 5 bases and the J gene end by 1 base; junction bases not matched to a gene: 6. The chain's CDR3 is CASSQTRGRNTEAFF. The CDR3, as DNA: TGTGCCAGCAGTCAAACCAGGGGGCGGAACACTGAAGCTTTCTTT.

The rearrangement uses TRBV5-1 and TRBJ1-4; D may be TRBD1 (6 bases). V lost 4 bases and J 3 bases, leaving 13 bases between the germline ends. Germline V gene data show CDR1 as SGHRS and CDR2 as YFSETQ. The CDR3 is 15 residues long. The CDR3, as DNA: TGCGCCAGCAGCCAGATGGGGGCCCCTAATGAAAAACTGTTTTTT. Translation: CASSQMGAPNEKLFF. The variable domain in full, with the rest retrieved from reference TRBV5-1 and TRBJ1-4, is KAGVTQTPRYLIKTRGQQVTLSCSPISGHRSVSWYQQTPGQGLQFLFEYFSETQRNKGNFPGRFSGRQFSNSRSEMNVSTLELGDSALYLCASSQMGAPNEKLFFGSGTQLSVL.

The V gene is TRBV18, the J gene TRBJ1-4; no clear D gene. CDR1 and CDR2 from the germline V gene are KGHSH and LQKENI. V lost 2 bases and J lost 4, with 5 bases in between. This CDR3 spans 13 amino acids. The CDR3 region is CASSPGSNEKLFF. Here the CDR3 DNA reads TGTGCCAGCTCACCAGGGAGTAATGAAAAACTGTTTTTT.

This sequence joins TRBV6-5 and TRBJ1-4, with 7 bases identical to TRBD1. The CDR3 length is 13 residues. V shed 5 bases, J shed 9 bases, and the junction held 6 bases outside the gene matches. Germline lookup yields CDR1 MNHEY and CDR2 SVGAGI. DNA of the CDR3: TGTGCCAGCAGTATGGAGGGGGCTCAAAAACTGTTTTTT. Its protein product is CASSMEGAQKLFF.

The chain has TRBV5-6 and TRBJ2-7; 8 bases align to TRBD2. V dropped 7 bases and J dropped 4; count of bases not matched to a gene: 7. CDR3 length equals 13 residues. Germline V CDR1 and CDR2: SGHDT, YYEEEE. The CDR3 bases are TGTGCCAGCCGGGCGGGAGGCCGGTACGAGCAGTACTTC. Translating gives CASRAGGRYEQYF.

CDR3 nucleotide sequence: TGTGCCAGCAGCTCGCTGGGCCCGGAGACCCAGTACTTC. Translating gives CASSSLGPETQYF. The chain couples TRBV6-5 to TRBJ2-5; D is unclear. The CDR3 covers 13 residues. The germline V gene has CDR1 MNHEY and CDR2 SVGAGI. Between the trimmed V and J ends, which lost 6 bases and 5 bases, there was a span of 13 bases.

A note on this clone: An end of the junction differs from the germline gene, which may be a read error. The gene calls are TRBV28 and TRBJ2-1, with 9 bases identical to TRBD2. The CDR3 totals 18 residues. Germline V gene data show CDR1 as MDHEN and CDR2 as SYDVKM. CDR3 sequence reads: CASSLPTILAGHPNAQFF. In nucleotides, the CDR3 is TGTGCCAGCAGTTTACCTACTATCCTAGCGGGGCATCCGAATGCGCAGTTCTTC.

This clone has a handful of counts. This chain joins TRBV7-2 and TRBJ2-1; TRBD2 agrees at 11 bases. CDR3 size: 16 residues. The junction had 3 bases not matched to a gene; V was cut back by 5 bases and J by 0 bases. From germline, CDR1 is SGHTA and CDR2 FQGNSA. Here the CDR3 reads CASSTGLADSYNEQFF. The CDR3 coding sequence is TGTGCCAGCAGCACGGGACTAGCGGACTCCTACAATGAGCAGTTCTTC.

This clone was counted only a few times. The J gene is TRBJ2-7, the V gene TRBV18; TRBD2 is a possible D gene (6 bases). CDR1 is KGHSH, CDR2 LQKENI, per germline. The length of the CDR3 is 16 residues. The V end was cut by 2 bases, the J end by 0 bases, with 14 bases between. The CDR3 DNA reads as TGTGCCAGCTCACCAGGGGTAGCGGTGGGCTCCTACGAGCAGTACTTC. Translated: CASSPGVAVGSYEQYF.

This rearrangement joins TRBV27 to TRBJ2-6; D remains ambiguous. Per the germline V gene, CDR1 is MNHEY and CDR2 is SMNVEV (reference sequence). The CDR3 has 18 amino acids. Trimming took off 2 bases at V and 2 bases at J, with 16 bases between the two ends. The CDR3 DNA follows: TGTGCCAGCAGTTTAGGTCCCCCATTGGGCACTGGGGCCAACGTCCTGACTTTC. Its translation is CASSLGPPLGTGANVLTF.

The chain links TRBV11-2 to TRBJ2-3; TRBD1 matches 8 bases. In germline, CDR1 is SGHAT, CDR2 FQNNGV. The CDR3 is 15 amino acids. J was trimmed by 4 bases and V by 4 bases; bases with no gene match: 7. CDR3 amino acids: CASSYMTGVPDTQYF. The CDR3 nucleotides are TGTGCCAGCAGCTACATGACAGGGGTGCCAGATACGCAGTATTTT. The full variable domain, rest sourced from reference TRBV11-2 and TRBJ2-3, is EAGVAQSPRYKIIEKRQSVAFWCNPISGHATLYWYQQILGQGPKLLIQFQNNGVVDDSQLPKDRFSAERLKGVDSTLKIQPAKLEDSAVYLCASSYMTGVPDTQYFGPGTRLTVL.

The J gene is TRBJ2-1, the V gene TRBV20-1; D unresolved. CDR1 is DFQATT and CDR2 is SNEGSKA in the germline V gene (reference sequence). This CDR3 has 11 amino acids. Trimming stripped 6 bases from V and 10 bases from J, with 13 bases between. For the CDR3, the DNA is TGCAGTGCGTCGACTCTTTTAGAGCAGTTCTTC. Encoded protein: CSASTLLEQFF.

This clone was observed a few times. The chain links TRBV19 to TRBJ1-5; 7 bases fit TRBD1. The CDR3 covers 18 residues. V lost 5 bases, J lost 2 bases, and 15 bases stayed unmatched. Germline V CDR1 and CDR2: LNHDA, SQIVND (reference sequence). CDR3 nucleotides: TGTGCCAGTAGTCCCCGGGACAGTCGTGGCTTTGGCAATCAGCCCCAGCATTTT. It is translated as CASSPRDSRGFGNQPQHF.

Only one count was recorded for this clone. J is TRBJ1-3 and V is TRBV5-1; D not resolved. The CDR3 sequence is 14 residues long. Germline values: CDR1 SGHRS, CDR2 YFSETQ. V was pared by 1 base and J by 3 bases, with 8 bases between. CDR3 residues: CASSLIGDGNTIYF. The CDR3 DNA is TGCGCCAGCAGCTTGATCGGGGATGGAAACACCATATATTTT.

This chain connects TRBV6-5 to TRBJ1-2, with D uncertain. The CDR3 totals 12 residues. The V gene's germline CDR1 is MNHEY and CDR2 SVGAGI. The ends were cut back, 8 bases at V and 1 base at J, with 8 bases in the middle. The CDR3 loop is CASGGSNYGYTF. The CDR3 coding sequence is TGTGCCAGCGGCGGGAGTAACTATGGCTACACCTTC.

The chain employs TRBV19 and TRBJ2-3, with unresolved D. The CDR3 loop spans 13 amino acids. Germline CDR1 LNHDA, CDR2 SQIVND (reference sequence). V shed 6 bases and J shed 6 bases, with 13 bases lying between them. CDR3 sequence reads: CASSTEEADTQYF. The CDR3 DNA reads TGTGCCAGTAGCACTGAAGAGGCGGATACGCAGTATTTT. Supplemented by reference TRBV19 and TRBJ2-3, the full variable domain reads DGGITQSPKYLFRKEGQNVTLSCEQNLNHDAMYWYRQDPGQGLRLIYYSQIVNDFQKGDIAEGYSVSREKKESFPLTVTSAQKNPTAFYLCASSTEEADTQYFGPGTRLTVL.